These 32 T cell receptor beta chains originate from one sample sequenced in a study of T cells after yellow fever vaccination. MiXCR, run by TCRdb on the 5' RACE reads, gives a single entry per CDR3 protein. The data contain about 320,000 distinct CDR3 sequences, around 7% of them singletons. The source was PBMCs, collected roughly seven weeks after the first yellow fever vaccination. Receptors were obtained from a man aged 18 to 35 who received the YFV17D yellow fever vaccine.

The genes are TRBV29-1 and TRBJ2-5; 9 bases are a match to TRBD2. Germline loops: CDR1 SQVTM, CDR2 ANQGSEA. V dropped 7 bases and J dropped 7; count of bases not matched to a gene: 16. This CDR3 is 15 amino acids long. The chain's CDR3 is CSAGRDLLSGGTQYF. As DNA, the CDR3 is TGCAGCGCCGGGCGGGATCTACTTAGCGGGGGGACCCAGTACTTC.

This clonotype was recorded many times. This chain joins TRBV11-2 and TRBJ2-2; 15 bases agree with TRBD2. Trimming cost V 4 bases and J 0 bases; bases outside gene matches: 3. Germline values: CDR1 SGHAT, CDR2 FQNNGV. The CDR3 length is 18 residues. As DNA, the CDR3 is TGTGCCAGCAGCTCGTGGACTAGCGGGGGGGCGAACACCGGGGAGCTGTTTTTT. It codes for CASSSWTSGGANTGELFF.

This clonotype was detected a few times. CDR3 in amino acids: CASSLRPHEQFF. The CDR3 DNA is TGTGCCAGCAGCTTAAGGCCCCATGAGCAGTTCTTC. V is TRBV7-9 and J is TRBJ2-1; D is unresolved. The CDR3 loop spans 12 amino acids. V was shortened by 2 bases and J by 8 bases, with 7 bases between the two germline ends. Germline CDR1 SEHNR, CDR2 FQNEAQ (reference sequence).

There are many counts of this clonotype. The chain is built from TRBV20-1 and TRBJ2-5; TRBD2 is a possible D gene (6 bases). CDR1 is DFQATT and CDR2 is SNEGSKA in the germline V gene (reference sequence). This CDR3 region has 15 residues. V was trimmed by 0 bases and J by 2 bases, leaving 13 bases between them. The CDR3 protein is CSARDRRGHQETQYF. The CDR3 region has the DNA TGCAGTGCTAGAGATCGGAGGGGTCATCAAGAGACCCAGTACTTC.

The CDR3 here is CASTRLTEAFF. The CDR3 coding sequence is TGTGCCAGCACCCGCCTTACTGAAGCTTTCTTT. The chain joins TRBV7-9 to TRBJ1-1; D ambiguous. From germline, CDR1 is SEHNR and CDR2 FQNEAQ (reference sequence). The CDR3 extends over 11 amino acids. V gave up 7 bases and J gave up 5 bases, with 8 bases separating them.

This clonotype occurred a few times. J is TRBJ2-2 and V is TRBV6-1; 8 bases agree with TRBD1. This CDR3 region has 17 residues. Germline loops: CDR1 MNHNS, CDR2 SASEGT. Germline trimming cut 5 bases from V and 6 bases from J; bases unmatched to any gene: 14. The CDR3 sequence: CASSTGTGLSRAGELFF. For the CDR3, the DNA is TGTGCCAGCAGTACAGGGACAGGCCTCTCTCGTGCCGGGGAGCTGTTTTTT.

This clonotype was detected a few times. The chain links TRBV12-3 or TRBV12-4 to TRBJ1-1; 9 bases are shared with TRBD1. The J segment lost 6 bases and the V segment lost 7 bases, leaving 9 bases of the junction unmatched. CDR3 length: 14 amino acids. CDR3 loop: CASISGTGRAEAFF. The CDR3 DNA follows: TGTGCCAGCATTTCCGGGACAGGGAGGGCTGAAGCTTTCTTT.

In the case of this clonotype: This may be a read error, as it is one base from a much larger clone. The rearrangement uses TRBV2 and TRBJ2-2, with 7 bases fitting TRBD2. This CDR3 is 17 amino acids long. With V trimmed by 8 bases and J by 4 bases, 16 bases remained unmatched. Germline V gene sequence: CDR1 SNHLY, CDR2 FYNNEI. The DNA of the CDR3 is TGTGCCAGCTGCCCGGGTGGGCGGGGGAGTATCACCGGGGAGCTGTTTTTT. Translated, it gives CASCPGGRGSITGELFF.

This clonotype was seen repeatedly, ten times or more. The chain links TRBV4-1 to TRBJ2-1; 8 bases match TRBD1. Germline V gene lookup returns CDR1 MGHRA and CDR2 YSYEKL. This CDR3 region has 18 residues. V gave up 0 bases and J gave up 3 bases; unmatched junction bases: 10. For the CDR3, the DNA is TGCGCCAGCAGCCAAGATCCCTATGGACAGGGAAACTACAATGAGCAGTTCTTC. This encodes CASSQDPYGQGNYNEQFF.

The CDR3 DNA is TGTGCCAGCAGTTACCGTCCGGGGGCGGATCACACTGAAGCTTTCTTT. Its translation: CASSYRPGADHTEAFF. The chain carries TRBV6-5 and TRBJ1-1, with D maybe TRBD1 (6 bases). The V and J ends lost 2 bases and 3 bases respectively, with 16 bases between them. Looked up from germline, CDR1 is MNHEY and CDR2 is SVGAGI. This CDR3 is 16 amino acids long.

The chain carries TRBV5-1 and TRBJ2-3; either TRBD1 or TRBD2 may fit D (5 bases each). V shed 5 bases and J shed 2 bases, with 12 bases lying between them. This CDR3 is built from 14 residues. Germline CDR1 and CDR2: SGHRS and YFSETQ. CDR3 coding DNA: TGCGCCAGCAGGAGAGGGGAAAACACAGATACGCAGTATTTT. Protein: CASRRGENTDTQYF.

The CDR3 is CSATGQLQETQYF. CDR3 nucleotides: TGCAGTGCTACGGGACAACTCCAAGAGACCCAGTACTTC. This chain connects TRBV20-1 to TRBJ2-5, with a possible D match to TRBD1 (6 bases). The V end lost 4 bases, the J end lost 1 base, and 10 bases lay between the germline ends. The germline V gene has CDR1 DFQATT and CDR2 SNEGSKA (reference sequence). This CDR3 is built from 13 residues.

This clonotype was found a few times. The chain recombines TRBV7-2 with TRBJ2-2; a weak D match, TRBD2 (5 bases). The germline gives CDR1 SGHTA, CDR2 FQGNSA. With 2 bases removed from V and 5 bases from J, the gap between germline ends came to 21 bases. The CDR3 spans 18 residues. The CDR3 nucleotides are TGTGCCAGCAGCTTATCTTGGGCAGGCGGGCCTGGAACCGGGGAGCTGTTTTTT. Protein product: CASSLSWAGGPGTGELFF. The full variable domain, completed using reference TRBV7-2 and TRBJ2-2, is GAGVSQSPSNKVTEKGKDVELRCDPISGHTALYWYRQSLGQGLEFLIYFQGNSAPDKSGLPSDRFSAERTGGSVSTLTIQRTQQEDSAVYLCASSLSWAGGPGTGELFFGEGSRLTVL.

The table lists this clonotype with a few counts. The chain recombines TRBV30 with TRBJ1-2; the match to TRBD1 covers 7 bases. This CDR3 is built from 16 residues. V dropped 3 bases and J dropped 5; count of bases not matched to a gene: 15. Germline V gene sequence: CDR1 GTSNPN, CDR2 SVGIG (reference sequence). The CDR3 loop reads CAWRLTGTATIYGYTF. CDR3 DNA sequence: TGTGCCTGGAGACTCACCGGGACAGCGACAATTTATGGCTACACCTTC. Combining the CDR3 with reference TRBV30 and TRBJ1-2 gives the whole variable domain SQTIHQWPATLVQPVGSPLSLECTVEGTSNPNLYWYRQAAGRGLQLLFYSVGIGQISSEVPQNLSASRPQDRQFILSSKKLLLSDSGFYLCAWRLTGTATIYGYTFGSGTRLTVV.

This clonotype was picked up a small number of times. The V call is TRBV6-2 or TRBV6-3, the J call TRBJ2-1; no definite D call. CDR1 is MNHEY, CDR2 SVGEGT, per germline. This CDR3 comprises 13 residues. V was trimmed by 10 bases and J by 0 bases, leaving 10 bases between them. The CDR3 loop reads CATVVGSYNEQFF. CDR3 DNA sequence: TGTGCCACCGTGGTGGGCTCCTACAATGAGCAGTTCTTC.

This clonotype has a handful of counts. DNA for the CDR3: TGCGCCAGCAGCACCGGGACCCAAGAGACCCAGTACTTC. It codes for CASSTGTQETQYF. The chain joins TRBV5-1 to TRBJ2-5; D is tentatively TRBD1 or TRBD2 (5 bases each). V shed 4 bases and J shed 1 base, with 8 bases lying between them. The CDR3 covers 13 residues. Germline assignment: CDR1 SGHRS and CDR2 YFSETQ.

The chain joins TRBV4-3 to TRBJ1-3; 9 bases agree with TRBD1. CDR3 size: 16 residues. CDR1 and CDR2 (germline): LGHNA, YSLEER. The ends lost 4 bases at V and 4 bases at J; junction bases unmatched: 8. The CDR3 sequence: CASSPRTGAPGNTIYF. Here the CDR3 DNA reads TGCGCCAGCAGCCCGAGGACAGGGGCACCCGGAAACACCATATATTTT.

This clonotype was seen repeatedly, ten times or more. The chain recombines TRBV20-1 with TRBJ2-1; 12 bases map to TRBD2. The V and J ends lost 3 bases and 9 bases, in that order; junction bases with no gene match: 9. CDR3 length equals 15 residues. Germline CDR1 DFQATT, CDR2 SNEGSKA (reference sequence). The DNA for the CDR3 is TGCAGTGCTAGTCTGGCTAGCGGGGGGGCCGCTGAGCAGTTCTTC. It codes for CSASLASGGAAEQFF.

The V and J genes are TRBV6-2 or TRBV6-3 and TRBJ2-7; 8 bases align to TRBD1. The CDR3 spans 15 residues. Per the germline V gene, CDR1 is MNHEY and CDR2 is SVGEGT. With V trimmed by 3 bases and J by 4 bases, 8 bases remained unmatched. CDR3 loop: CASSYLPRGLYEQYF. The CDR3 DNA follows: TGTGCCAGCAGTTATTTACCCAGGGGGCTATACGAGCAGTACTTC.

The rearrangement joins TRBV2 to TRBJ2-1, with 13 bases identical to TRBD2. Losses at the gene ends were 5 bases for V and 10 bases for J; bases not matched to a gene: 14. CDR1 and CDR2 from the germline V gene are SNHLY and FYNNEI. This CDR3 region has 17 residues. CDR3 nucleotide sequence: TGTGCCAGCAGTCTTACCTTACTAGCGGGGGGGCTCAGGGAGCAGTTCTTC. Amino acids: CASSLTLLAGGLREQFF.

The genes are TRBV30 and TRBJ2-1; possibly TRBD1 for D (6 bases). Trimming pared 4 bases from V and 0 bases from J, leaving 16 bases between. The CDR3 is 16 residues long. Per the germline V gene, CDR1 is GTSNPN and CDR2 is SVGIG (reference sequence). CDR3 in amino acids: CAWIGPGESSYNEQFF. As DNA, the CDR3 is TGTGCCTGGATAGGGCCAGGGGAAAGCTCCTACAATGAGCAGTTCTTC.

The chain combines TRBV10-2 with TRBJ1-1; no definite D call. V was pared by 8 bases and J by 1 base, with 8 bases between. This CDR3 is built from 12 residues. Germline V gene data show CDR1 as WSHSY and CDR2 as SAAADI. The CDR3 protein is CASVRPNTEAFF. The CDR3 DNA follows: TGCGCCAGCGTACGCCCGAACACTGAAGCTTTCTTT.

This clonotype was detected only a few times. It may be a read error: a sequence one base away is much more abundant. This chain uses TRBV3-1 with TRBJ2-5; 15 nucleotides align to TRBD2. The germline V gene encodes CDR1 LGHDT and CDR2 YNNKEL (reference sequence). CDR3 size: 14 residues. J gave up 4 bases and V 6 bases, and 0 bases lay outside the gene matches. The CDR3 DNA reads TGTGCCAGCAGGGGACTAGCGGGGGGAGAGACCCAGTACTTC. This codes for CASRGLAGGETQYF.

This chain joins TRBV23-1 and TRBJ2-7; D tentatively fits TRBD1 or TRBD2 (5 bases each). TRBV23-1 is flagged as an ORF with uncertain function. This CDR3 region has 15 residues. V was pared by 0 bases and J by 2 bases, with 11 bases between. The DNA for the CDR3 is TGCGCCAGCAGTCAATCCCGGGACCGCGCCTACGAGCAGTACTTC. It is translated as CASSQSRDRAYEQYF.

This clonotype was detected a few times. V gene TRBV20-1 combines with J gene TRBJ2-7, with 7 bases lining up with TRBD1. V was clipped by 6 bases and J by 4 bases; unmatched bases: 9. This CDR3 contains 13 residues. In germline, CDR1 is DFQATT, CDR2 SNEGSKA (reference sequence). CDR3 sequence: CSAVTGTEYEQYF. For the CDR3, the DNA is TGCAGTGCCGTGACAGGGACAGAGTACGAGCAGTACTTC.

This clonotype was recorded many times. This sequence joins TRBV15 and TRBJ2-7, with 7 bases matching TRBD1. The CDR3 runs to 15 residues. Germline V gives CDR1 LNHNV, CDR2 YYDKDF (reference sequence). The V and J ends lost 4 bases and 0 bases, in that order; junction bases with no gene match: 6. CDR3 protein: CATSTTRQGSYEQYV. The CDR3 DNA reads TGTGCCACCAGCACCACCCGACAGGGCTCCTACGAGCAGTACGTC.

This clonotype was found many times. The chain employs TRBV7-8 and TRBJ2-1; 10 bases match TRBD2. Trimming took 4 bases from V and 5 from J; bases not matched to a gene: 5. Per the germline V gene, CDR1 is SGHVS and CDR2 is FQNEAQ. This CDR3 has 15 amino acids. Here the CDR3 reads CASSWGTSAHNEQFF. CDR3 nucleotide sequence: TGTGCCAGCAGCTGGGGGACTAGCGCGCACAATGAGCAGTTCTTC.

This clonotype was counted only a few times. This chain links TRBV6-5 with TRBJ2-5, with unresolved D. Trimming took 4 bases from V and 5 from J, leaving 14 bases between them. The CDR3 has 14 amino acids. Germline values: CDR1 MNHEY, CDR2 SVGAGI. As DNA, the CDR3 is TGTGCCAGCAGTTTCGCCTCTAGGTGGGAGACCCAGTACTTC. Amino acid sequence: CASSFASRWETQYF.

V gene TRBV7-2 combines with J gene TRBJ2-5, with 7 bases identical to TRBD1. The germline V gene has CDR1 SGHTA and CDR2 FQGNSA. V lost 4 bases to trimming and J lost 5 bases; unmatched junction nucleotides: 10. CDR3 length: 15 amino acids. Here the CDR3 DNA reads TGTGCCAGCAGCTCCCCCATAGGGGGACAGGAGACCCAGTACTTC. Its protein is CASSSPIGGQETQYF.

This clonotype was picked up many times. CDR3: CASSLRPDFSSYEQYF. DNA of the CDR3: TGTGCCAGCAGCTTAAGACCGGACTTCAGCTCCTACGAGCAGTACTTC. V gene TRBV7-2 combines with J gene TRBJ2-7, with a tentative D call TRBD2 (5 bases). CDR1 is SGHTA and CDR2 is FQGNSA in the germline V gene. The CDR3 runs 16 residues. The V end lost 2 bases, the J end lost 0 bases, and 14 bases lay between the germline ends.

Comments on this clonotype: A read error may be the cause here, since a much bigger clone is one base away. The gene calls are TRBV7-2 and TRBJ2-7; D is unclear. Germline V gene sequence: CDR1 SGHTA, CDR2 FQGNSA. CDR3 length: 11 amino acids. This CDR3 reads CASSPSYDQYF. CDR3 in DNA: TGTGCCAGCAGCCCCTCCTACGACCAGTACTTC.

The gene calls are TRBV7-2 and TRBJ2-3, with TRBD2 matching 10 bases. V was pared by 5 bases and J by 2 bases, with 7 bases of the junction left unmatched. The germline CDR1 and CDR2 sequences are SGHTA and FQGNSA. The CDR3 is 16 residues long. The CDR3 region is CASSNRTSGFTDTQYF. The CDR3 DNA sequence: TGTGCCAGCAGCAACCGGACTAGCGGATTCACAGATACGCAGTATTTT. Drawing the rest from reference TRBV7-2 and TRBJ2-3, the complete variable domain is GAGVSQSPSNKVTEKGKDVELRCDPISGHTALYWYRQSLGQGLEFLIYFQGNSAPDKSGLPSDRFSAERTGGSVSTLTIQRTQQEDSAVYLCASSNRTSGFTDTQYFGPGTRLTVL.